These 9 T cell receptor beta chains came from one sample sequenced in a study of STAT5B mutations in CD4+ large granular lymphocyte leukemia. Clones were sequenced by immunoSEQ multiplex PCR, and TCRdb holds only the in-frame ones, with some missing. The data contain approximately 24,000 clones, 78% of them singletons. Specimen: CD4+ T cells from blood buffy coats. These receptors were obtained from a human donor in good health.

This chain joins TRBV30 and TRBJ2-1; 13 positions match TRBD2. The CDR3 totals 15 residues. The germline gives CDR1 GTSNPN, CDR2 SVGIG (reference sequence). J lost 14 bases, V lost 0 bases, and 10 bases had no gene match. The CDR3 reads CAWSVGTSGASTKFF. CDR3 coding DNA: TGTGCCTGGAGTGTCGGGACTAGCGGGGCGTCAACGAAGTTCTTC.

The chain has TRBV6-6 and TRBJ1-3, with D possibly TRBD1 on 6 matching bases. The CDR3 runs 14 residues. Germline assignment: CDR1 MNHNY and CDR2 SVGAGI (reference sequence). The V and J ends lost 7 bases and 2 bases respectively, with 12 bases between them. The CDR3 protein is CASTRGGPGNTIYF. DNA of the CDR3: TGTGCCAGCACCAGGGGTGGGCCTGGAAACACCATATATTTT.

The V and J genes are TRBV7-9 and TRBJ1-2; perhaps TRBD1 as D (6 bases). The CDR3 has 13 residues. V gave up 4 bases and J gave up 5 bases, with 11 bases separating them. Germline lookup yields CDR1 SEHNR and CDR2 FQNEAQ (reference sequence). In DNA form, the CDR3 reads TGTGCCAGCAGCTACACAGGGCGGTATGGCTACACCTTC. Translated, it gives CASSYTGRYGYTF.

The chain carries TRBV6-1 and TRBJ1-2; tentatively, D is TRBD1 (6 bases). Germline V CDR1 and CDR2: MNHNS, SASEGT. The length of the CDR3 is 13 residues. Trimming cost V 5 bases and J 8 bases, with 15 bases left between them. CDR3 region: CASSSRGARGYTF. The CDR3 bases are TGTGCCAGCAGTAGCCGGGGGGCGCGGGGCTACACCTTC.

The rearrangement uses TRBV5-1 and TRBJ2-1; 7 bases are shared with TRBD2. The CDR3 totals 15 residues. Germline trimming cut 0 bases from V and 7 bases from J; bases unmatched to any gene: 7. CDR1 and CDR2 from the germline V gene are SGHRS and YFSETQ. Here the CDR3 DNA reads TGCGCCAGCAGCTTGGACTGGGAGGGCCTGAATGAGCAGTTCTTC. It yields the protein CASSLDWEGLNEQFF.

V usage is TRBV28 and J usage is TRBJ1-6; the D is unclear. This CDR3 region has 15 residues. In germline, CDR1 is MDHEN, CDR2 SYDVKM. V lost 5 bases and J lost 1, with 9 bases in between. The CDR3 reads CASSPPTSYNSPLHF. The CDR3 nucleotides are TGTGCCAGCAGTCCCCCCACGTCCTATAATTCACCCCTCCACTTT.

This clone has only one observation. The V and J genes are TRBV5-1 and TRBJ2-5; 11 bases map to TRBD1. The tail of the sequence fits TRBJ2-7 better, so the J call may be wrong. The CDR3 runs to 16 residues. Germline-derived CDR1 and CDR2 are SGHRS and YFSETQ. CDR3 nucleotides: TGCGCCAGCAGCCCTGGACAGGGGGCCGACTCCTACGAGCAGTACTTC. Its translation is CASSPGQGADSYEQYF.

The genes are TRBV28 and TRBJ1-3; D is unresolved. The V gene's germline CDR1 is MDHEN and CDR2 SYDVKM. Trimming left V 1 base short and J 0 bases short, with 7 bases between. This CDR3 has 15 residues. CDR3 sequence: CASSLSQRSGNTIYF. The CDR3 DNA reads TGTGCCAGCAGTTTATCGCAGCGCTCTGGAAACACCATATATTTT.

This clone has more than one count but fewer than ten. The CDR3 reads CASGQGGNTEAFF. In DNA form, the CDR3 reads TGTGCCAGCGGACAGGGGGGGAACACTGAAGCTTTCTTT. V and J are TRBV6-5 and TRBJ1-1; 10 bases are shared with TRBD1. This CDR3 is built from 13 residues. Trimming took 8 bases from V and 1 from J; bases not matched to a gene: 1. CDR1 is MNHEY, CDR2 SVGAGI, per germline.